The present T cell receptor beta chain was sequenced within a study of neurological immune-mediated disorders. Whole-study results and caveats: There were no CDR3 amino acid sequences shared by expanded clones across subjects, a result suggesting private repertoires in all groups.

Libraries used 2 million unsorted PBMCs kept frozen in RNAlater. The cDNA was generated by 5'RACE with 10-nucleotide random UMIs. From the 5' RACE reads, TCRdb called clonotypes with MiXCR, one entry per CDR3 protein. The profile shows about 120,000 distinct CDR3 sequences, 3% to 3.5% of them singletons. This clonotype was detected ten times or more. Its matching antigen is unknown. There are 13 residues in the CDR3. CDR1 and CDR2 (germline): SGDLS, YYNGEE. Trimming removed 0 bases at V and 5 bases at J, with 5 bases between. The source is a woman aged 25 to 39 with multiple sclerosis. Sequencing was done on a sample of PBMCs. The genes are TRBV9 and TRBJ2-2, with D perhaps TRBD2 (5 bases). CDR3 protein: CASSVAGTGELFF. The CDR3 DNA reads TGTGCCAGCAGCGTAGCGGGGACCGGGGAGCTGTTTTTT. The complete variable domain, with remaining parts taken from reference TRBV9 and TRBJ2-2, reads DSGVTQTPKHLITATGQRVTLRCSPRSGDLSVYWYQQSLDQGLQFLIQYYNGEERAKGNILERFSAQQFPDLHSELNLSSLELGDSALYFCASSVAGTGELFFGEGSRLTVL.